One sample yielded the 17 T cell receptor beta chains listed below, sequenced in a study of blood T cell repertoires in COVID-19. The table came from immunoSEQ multiplex PCR; TCRdb's copy has only in-frame clones and leaves some out. The data hold around 160,000 clones, with around 80% observed a single time. Sequencing input: peripheral blood. The receptors here all came from a human donor with acute or convalescent COVID-19. The donor label of this sample is uncertain.

The genes are TRBV2 and TRBJ1-6; D unresolved. V was trimmed by 6 bases and J by 0 bases, leaving 12 bases between them. The CDR3 contains 16 residues. Germline V gene lookup returns CDR1 SNHLY and CDR2 FYNNEI. The CDR3 is CASSSSESSYNSPLHF. CDR3 DNA sequence: TGTGCCAGCAGCTCGAGCGAGAGCTCCTATAATTCACCCCTCCACTTT.

V usage is TRBV7-9 and J usage is TRBJ1-2, with D maybe TRBD1 (5 bases). This CDR3 contains 13 residues. Germline V lookup: CDR1 SEHNR, CDR2 FQNEAQ (reference sequence). Trimming removed 4 bases at V and 2 bases at J, with 8 bases between. The CDR3 nucleotides are TGTGCCAGCAGCTCGGACAAGAACTATGGCTACACCTTC. This gives the protein CASSSDKNYGYTF.

V usage is TRBV5-1 and J usage is TRBJ2-5; 8 nucleotides agree with TRBD2. In germline, CDR1 is SGHRS, CDR2 YFSETQ. The CDR3 has 15 amino acids. The V segment lost 7 bases and the J segment 5 bases; nucleotides outside the gene matches: 13. CDR3 in amino acids: CASYPGGGAGETQYF. The CDR3 region has the DNA TGCGCCAGCTACCCCGGGGGGGGCGCGGGGGAGACCCAGTACTTC.

The rearrangement uses TRBV7-9 and TRBJ2-2, with TRBD1 matching 9 bases. V lost 2 bases to trimming and J lost 3 bases; unmatched junction nucleotides: 4. The CDR3 contains 16 residues. The germline V gene encodes CDR1 SEHNR and CDR2 FQNEAQ (reference sequence). This CDR3 reads CASSLTRTGDTGELFF. The CDR3 DNA reads TGTGCCAGCAGCTTAACGAGGACAGGGGACACCGGGGAGCTGTTTTTT. The whole variable domain, remainder taken from reference TRBV7-9 and TRBJ2-2, is DTGVSQNPRHKITKRGQNVTFRCDPISEHNRLYWYRQTLGQGPEFLTYFQNEAQLEKSRLLSDRFSAERPKGSFSTLEIQRTEQGDSAMYLCASSLTRTGDTGELFFGEGSRLTVL.

The V call is TRBV29-1, the J call TRBJ1-2; weak D call: TRBD1 (6 bases). The germline V gene encodes CDR1 SQVTM and CDR2 ANQGSEA. The CDR3 is made up of 12 amino acids. Trimming stripped 1 base from V and 4 bases from J, with 7 bases between. The CDR3 sequence is CSVEVGGYGYTF. CDR3 coding DNA: TGCAGCGTTGAAGTAGGGGGCTATGGCTACACCTTC.

V is TRBV6-1 and J is TRBJ1-5, with D unclear. Deletions cut 0 bases from V and 2 bases from J, with 11 bases between. This CDR3 has 16 amino acids. Germline loops: CDR1 MNHNS, CDR2 SASEGT. The CDR3: CASSEAVAARNQPQHF. The CDR3, as DNA: TGTGCCAGCAGTGAAGCGGTCGCGGCCCGCAATCAGCCCCAGCATTTT.

The chain recombines TRBV5-8 with TRBJ2-5; D possibly corresponds to TRBD1 (5 bases). The V end lost 4 bases, the J end lost 3 bases, and 10 bases lay between the germline ends. This CDR3 comprises 13 residues. Per the germline V gene, CDR1 is SGHTS and CDR2 is YDEGEE. DNA of the CDR3: TGTGCCAGCAGCAGACAGATCAAAGAGACCCAGTACTTC. It translates to CASSRQIKETQYF. Supplemented by reference TRBV5-8 and TRBJ2-5, the full variable domain reads EAGVTQSPTHLIKTRGQQATLRCSPISGHTSVYWYQQALGLGLQFLLWYDEGEERNRGNFPPRFSGRQFPNYSSELNVNALELEDSALYLCASSRQIKETQYFGPGTRLLVL.

The V and J genes are TRBV6-2 or TRBV6-3 and TRBJ2-7; D unresolved. Germline V gene data show CDR1 as MNHEY and CDR2 as SVGEGT. The CDR3 extends over 12 amino acids. The ends were cut back, 3 bases at V and 2 bases at J, with 5 bases in the middle. Here the CDR3 DNA reads TGTGCCAGCAGTTATCGTCCCTACGAGCAGTACTTC. It yields the protein CASSYRPYEQYF.

This rearrangement joins TRBV19 to TRBJ2-1; 9 bases are a match to TRBD2. The ends lost 5 bases at V and 11 bases at J; junction bases unmatched: 13. The germline V gene has CDR1 LNHDA and CDR2 SQIVND (reference sequence). The CDR3 totals 15 residues. For the CDR3, the DNA is TGTGCCAGTAGTCCTGGCGGGGGGGCCGGTATTAAGCAGTTCTTC. Translating gives CASSPGGGAGIKQFF.

This rearrangement joins TRBV7-2 to TRBJ2-2; 7 bases fit TRBD1. V lost 2 bases and J lost 6; bases outside the gene matches: 3. Per germline, CDR1 SGHTA and CDR2 FQGNSA. The CDR3 contains 14 residues. CDR3 DNA sequence: TGTGCCAGCAGCTTAAGAGGGGGCCCCGGGGAGCTGTTTTTT. It is translated as CASSLRGGPGELFF.

This chain links TRBV19 with TRBJ1-4; D gene uncertain. The CDR3 has 13 amino acids. V lost 0 bases to trimming and J lost 7 bases, with 6 bases between them. The V gene's germline CDR1 is LNHDA and CDR2 SQIVND (reference sequence). CDR3 region: CASSIDPGEKLFF. In DNA form, the CDR3 reads TGTGCCAGTAGTATAGATCCGGGTGAAAAACTGTTTTTT. Based on the CDR3 plus reference TRBV19 and TRBJ1-4, the full variable domain is DGGITQSPKYLFRKEGQNVTLSCEQNLNHDAMYWYRQDPGQGLRLIYYSQIVNDFQKGDIAEGYSVSREKKESFPLTVTSAQKNPTAFYLCASSIDPGEKLFFGSGTQLSVL.

V usage is TRBV5-1 and J usage is TRBJ1-2; no firm D call. The CDR3 runs 13 residues. V was shortened by 2 bases and J by 3 bases, with 8 bases between the two germline ends. Per germline, CDR1 SGHRS and CDR2 YFSETQ. In DNA form, the CDR3 reads TGCGCCAGCAGCTTCGGGAACGACTATGGCTACACCTTC. Amino acid sequence: CASSFGNDYGYTF. The full variable domain, its missing parts supplied by reference TRBV5-1 and TRBJ1-2, is KAGVTQTPRYLIKTRGQQVTLSCSPISGHRSVSWYQQTPGQGLQFLFEYFSETQRNKGNFPGRFSGRQFSNSRSEMNVSTLELGDSALYLCASSFGNDYGYTFGSGTRLTVV.

The V and J genes are TRBV23-1 and TRBJ1-2; tentative D call: TRBD1 (6 bases). TRBV23-1 is identified as an open reading frame with a role that is uncertain. The V end lost 6 bases, the J end lost 6 bases, and 23 bases lay between the germline ends. The CDR3 consists of 16 residues. As DNA, the CDR3 is TGCGCCAGCAGCTTCACGGACAGTTCTCTTACTAATGGCTACACCTTC. Its protein product is CASSFTDSSLTNGYTF.

This clone was seen a single time. This CDR3 is CASSLAGSEQYF. Written as DNA, the CDR3 is TGTGCCAGCAGCTTAGCGGGTTCCGAGCAGTACTTC. This rearrangement joins TRBV11-3 to TRBJ2-7; D remains unclear. Trimming removed 1 base at V and 6 bases at J, with 7 bases between. The CDR3 totals 12 residues. Germline lookup yields CDR1 SGHNT and CDR2 YENEEA. The complete variable domain, with remaining parts taken from reference TRBV11-3 and TRBJ2-7, reads EAGVVQSPRYKIIEKKQPVAFWCNPISGHNTLYWYLQNLGQGPELLIRYENEEAVDDSQLPKDRFSAERLKGVDSTLKIQPAELGDSAVYLCASSLAGSEQYFGPGTRLTVT.

The V gene is TRBV5-6, the J gene TRBJ1-4; D is unclear. Trimming stripped 10 bases from V and 6 bases from J, with 22 bases between. CDR1 and CDR2 from the germline V gene are SGHDT and YYEEEE. This CDR3 has 15 amino acids. CDR3 protein: CARLAEPPKDEKLFF. CDR3 DNA sequence: TGTGCCCGTTTGGCGGAACCCCCAAAGGATGAAAAACTGTTTTTT.

This clone was seen only once. The chain has TRBV19 and TRBJ1-6, with 7 bases identical to TRBD1. This CDR3 spans 15 amino acids. Per the germline V gene, CDR1 is LNHDA and CDR2 is SQIVND (reference sequence). After removal of 6 bases from V and 10 bases from J, the junction contained 12 bases not matched to a gene. The CDR3 DNA sequence: TGTGCCAGTAGGTCTGGGGCGGCAGGGGGGTCACCCCTCCACTTT. Translation: CASRSGAAGGSPLHF.

This clone was recorded only once. V is TRBV7-9 and J is TRBJ2-5, with TRBD2 matching 7 bases. The CDR3 contains 16 residues. In germline, CDR1 is SEHNR, CDR2 FQNEAQ (reference sequence). V lost 5 bases, J lost 5 bases, and 14 bases stayed unmatched. The CDR3 DNA reads as TGTGCCAGCAGCCCCGGGGACGTTGGGCGGGGGGAGACCCAGTACTTC. Protein: CASSPGDVGRGETQYF.